A single sample is the source of the 15 T cell receptor beta chains below, sequenced in a study of graft-versus-host responses after intestinal transplantation. Method: immunoSEQ multiplex PCR; TCRdb's copy keeps in-frame clones and lacks some. The repertoire holds 85,000 to 130,000 clones, about 90% seen once, with around 0.9% in the top ten. Their cognate antigens are unknown. Specimen: unstimulated CD4+ T cells sorted from spleen or lymph node cells, collected before intestinal transplant. These receptors originate from a human donor who received an intestinal transplant.

This clone occurred a few times. The chain joins TRBV6-1 to TRBJ2-3; 8 bases align to TRBD1. V shed 2 bases and J 3 bases; nucleotides not matched to a gene: 4. This CDR3 spans 15 amino acids. In germline, CDR1 is MNHNS, CDR2 SASEGT. The CDR3 sequence: CASSESGGLTDTQYF. CDR3 nucleotide sequence: TGTGCCAGCAGTGAATCAGGGGGCTTAACAGATACGCAGTATTTT.

On this clone: Other nucleotide sequences in the sample specify the same CDR3. J is TRBJ1-1 and V is TRBV29-1; D gene ambiguous. CDR3 length: 10 amino acids. V was cut by 3 bases and J by 11 bases, with 10 bases left in between. The germline CDR1 and CDR2 sequences are SQVTM and ANQGSEA. The DNA for the CDR3 is TGCAGCGTTGATACCGACGAGGCTTTCTTT. This translates into CSVDTDEAFF.

The J gene is TRBJ1-5, the V gene TRBV2; 7 bases match TRBD1. With V trimmed by 0 bases and J by 3 bases, 8 bases remained unmatched. In germline, CDR1 is SNHLY, CDR2 FYNNEI. The CDR3 totals 17 residues. The CDR3 protein is CASSEAVGGNVNQPQHF. Written as DNA, the CDR3 is TGTGCCAGCAGTGAAGCGGTAGGGGGCAATGTCAATCAGCCCCAGCATTTT.

The genes are TRBV7-9 and TRBJ1-1, with D hard to call. CDR3 length equals 14 residues. The V end was cut by 3 bases, the J end by 1 base, with 9 bases between. CDR1 is SEHNR and CDR2 is FQNEAQ in the germline V gene (reference sequence). The CDR3 DNA sequence: TGTGCCAGCAGCTTCAGTTCAGGGAACACTGAAGCTTTCTTT. Translation gives CASSFSSGNTEAFF.

The chain couples TRBV6-5 to TRBJ1-1; tentatively, D is TRBD1 (5 bases). CDR3 size: 15 residues. Trimming took off 0 bases at V and 7 bases at J, with 15 bases between the two ends. Germline values: CDR1 MNHEY, CDR2 SVGAGI. In DNA form, the CDR3 reads TGTGCCAGCAGTTACTCAGGGACGGCCGCCTTTGAAGCTTTCTTT. This codes for CASSYSGTAAFEAFF.

The genes are TRBV18 and TRBJ1-2; tentative D call: TRBD1 (5 bases). The V end lost 0 bases, the J end lost 8 bases, and 22 bases lay between the germline ends. There are 17 residues in the CDR3. Germline lookup yields CDR1 KGHSH and CDR2 LQKENI. In DNA form, the CDR3 reads TGTGCCAGCTCACCACCACAACAAGGAGGGGCAGTTTGGGGCTACACCTTC. This sequence encodes CASSPPQQGGAVWGYTF. Based on the CDR3 plus reference TRBV18 and TRBJ1-2, the full variable domain is NAGVMQNPRHLVRRRGQEARLRCSPMKGHSHVYWYRQLPEEGLKFMVYLQKENIIDESGMPKERFSAEFPKEGPSILRIQQVVRGDSAAYFCASSPPQQGGAVWGYTFGSGTRLTVV.

This rearrangement joins TRBV14 to TRBJ2-2; D unclear. The V end was cut by 0 bases, the J end by 5 bases, with 4 bases between. From germline, CDR1 is SGHDN and CDR2 FVKESK. This CDR3 is built from 13 residues. The CDR3 region is CASSQELTGELFF. The CDR3, as DNA: TGTGCCAGCAGCCAAGAGCTTACCGGGGAGCTGTTTTTT.

The chain has TRBV5-4 and TRBJ2-5; D may be TRBD2 (6 bases). V was cut by 4 bases and J by 4 bases, with 11 bases left in between. CDR1 and CDR2 from the germline V gene are SGHNT and YYREEE (reference sequence). The CDR3 is 13 amino acids. The CDR3 protein is CASSRASVETQYF. The DNA of the CDR3 is TGTGCCAGCAGCCGAGCTAGCGTAGAGACCCAGTACTTC. Together with reference TRBV5-4 and TRBJ2-5, the CDR3 gives the full variable domain: ETGVTQSPTHLIKTRGQQVTLRCSSQSGHNTVSWYQQALGQGPQFIFQYYREEENGRGNFPPRFSGLQFPNYSSELNVNALELDDSALYLCASSRASVETQYFGPGTRLLVL.

The chain couples TRBV7-3 to TRBJ2-2; no reliable D call. Trimming left V 2 bases short and J 2 bases short, with 9 bases between. The CDR3 runs to 15 residues. Germline V gene sequence: CDR1 SGHTA, CDR2 FQGTGA. The CDR3 loop is CASSLGLSNTGELFF. In DNA form, the CDR3 reads TGTGCCAGCAGCTTAGGGTTGAGCAACACCGGGGAGCTGTTTTTT.

V is TRBV7-9 and J is TRBJ1-2, with 7 positions matching TRBD1. V dropped 2 bases and J dropped 6; count of bases not matched to a gene: 9. From germline, CDR1 is SEHNR and CDR2 FQNEAQ (reference sequence). This CDR3 has 15 amino acids. This chain's CDR3 is CASSLRGQFLHGYTF. CDR3 nucleotide sequence: TGTGCCAGCAGCTTACGGGGACAGTTCTTGCATGGCTACACCTTC.

Only a few counts were recorded for this clone. This sequence joins TRBV6-1 and TRBJ1-1; D is perhaps TRBD1 (5 bases). The germline V and J ends were trimmed by 11 bases and 4 bases, with 17 bases remaining between them. CDR3 length equals 13 residues. Germline CDR1 and CDR2: MNHNS and SASEGT. This CDR3 is CALAPGRGTEAFF. DNA of the CDR3: TGTGCCCTTGCCCCGGGGAGGGGCACTGAAGCTTTCTTT.

The chain uses TRBV5-6 and TRBJ2-7, with D unresolved. Trimming removed 6 bases at V and 6 bases at J, with 10 bases between. The germline V gene has CDR1 SGHDT and CDR2 YYEEEE. The CDR3 runs to 11 residues. The CDR3 DNA follows: TGTGCCAGCAACCGAGATCTCGAGCAGTACTTC. It codes for CASNRDLEQYF.

This clone was recorded only once. The V and J genes are TRBV5-1 and TRBJ2-5; D possibly matches TRBD1 or TRBD2 (5 bases each). This CDR3 is 13 amino acids long. Trimming removed 4 bases at V and 2 bases at J, with 9 bases between. Germline CDR1 reads SGHRS; CDR2 reads YFSETQ. CDR3 sequence reads: CASSPGPQETQYF. The CDR3 DNA follows: TGCGCCAGCAGCCCGGGACCGCAAGAGACCCAGTACTTC.

This chain joins TRBV7-6 and TRBJ2-1, with D perhaps given as TRBD1 or TRBD2 (6 bases each). V was cut by 7 bases and J by 10 bases, with 23 bases left in between. Germline CDR1 reads SGHVS; CDR2 reads FNYEAQ. This CDR3 is built from 15 residues. The CDR3: CASTVLGAGTGEQFF. As DNA, the CDR3 is TGTGCCAGCACTGTCCTGGGGGCGGGAACGGGGGAGCAGTTCTTC.

The chain joins TRBV7-9 to TRBJ1-1, with D unresolved. This CDR3 is built from 12 residues. Germline V gene lookup returns CDR1 SEHNR and CDR2 FQNEAQ (reference sequence). Trimming took 4 bases from V and 5 from J, leaving 8 bases between them. In DNA form, the CDR3 reads TGTGCCAGCAGCTCTCAAAGGACTGAAGCTTTCTTT. Protein sequence: CASSSQRTEAFF.